These T cell receptor beta chains were read from a single sample in a study of blood T cells in healthy people across ages. TCRdb recomputed calls from the 5' RACE reads with MiXCR, one row per CDR3 protein. The sample includes approximately 1.5 million distinct CDR3 sequences, approximately 39% seen only once; the top ten take under 5%. Material for sequencing was blood. The receptors stem from a woman aged 18 to 35 in good health. Each CDR3 is given with its conserved first and last residue. The D gene is left open where the match is weak. Clone size is given for some rows only: seen once, a few or many times, or a class if the clone is expanded.

>.|.|TRBV4-3|TRBJ1-5
CASSQDQGRIQPQHF
TGCGCCAGCAGCCAAGATCAGGGCAGGATTCAGCCCCAGCATTTT
>.|.|TRBV29-1|TRBJ1-4
CSVSTNEKLFF
TGCAGCGTCTCAACTAATGAAAAACTGTTTTTT
>.|.|TRBV21-1|TRBJ1-4
CASSKTGGSEKLFF
TGTGCCAGCAGCAAGACAGGGGGTAGTGAAAAACTGTTTTTT
>.|many|TRBV7-2|TRBJ2-3
CASSLVTADTQYF
TGTGCCAGCAGCCTCGTAACGGCAGATACGCAGTATTTT
>.|.|TRBV29-1|TRBJ1-2
CSVEGRGYTF
TGCAGCGTTGAGGGCAGGGGCTACACCTTC
>.|once|TRBV18|TRBJ2-3
CASSPPVGGTDTQYF
TGTGCCAGCTCACCACCGGTGGGCGGCACAGATACGCAGTATTTT
>.|few|TRBV7-2|TRBJ1-6
CASSLLQGWSPLHF
TGTGCCAGCAGCTTATTACAGGGTTGGTCGCCCCTCCACTTT
>.|few|TRBV6-2/TRBV6-3|TRBJ2-5
CASSYNLVVGEETQYF
TGTGCCAGCAGTTATAACCTAGTCGTCGGGGAGGAGACCCAGTACTTC
>.|.|TRBV9|TRBJ2-1
CASSPRLDEQFF
TGTGCCAGCAGCCCACGACTTGATGAGCAGTTCTTC
>.|.|TRBV12-3/TRBV12-4|TRBJ2-1
CASSRPYRNEQFF
TGTGCCAGCAGCCGTCCCTACAGAAATGAGCAGTTCTTC
>.|few|TRBV12-3/TRBV12-4|TRBJ1-1
CASSPSEATEAFF
TGTGCCAGCAGTCCAAGTGAGGCCACTGAAGCTTTCTTT
>.|few|TRBV4-1|TRBJ1-2
CASSQVSPTGGYTF
TGCGCCAGCAGCCAGGTCAGCCCGACGGGGGGCTACACCTTC
>.|many|TRBV7-9|TRBJ1-5
CASSLGRSNQPQHF
TGTGCCAGCAGCTTAGGACGGAGCAATCAGCCCCAGCATTTT
>TRBD2|few|TRBV28|TRBJ2-3
CASVLAIGLAGGQLTDTQYF
TGTGCCAGCGTCCTAGCCATAGGCCTAGCGGGAGGGCAATTGACAGATACGCAGTATTTT
>.|.|TRBV6-6|TRBJ1-2
CASSYLSQGRSYTF
TGTGCCAGCAGTTACTTGAGTCAGGGTAGGAGCTACACCTTC
>.|.|TRBV19|TRBJ2-1
CASSWVQGGYEQFF
TGTGCCAGTAGTTGGGTTCAAGGGGGTTATGAGCAGTTCTTC
>.|few|TRBV4-1|TRBJ2-6
CASSVRLVTGANVLTF
TGCGCCAGCAGCGTCAGGTTAGTCACTGGGGCCAACGTCCTGACTTTC
>.|.|TRBV6-2/TRBV6-3|TRBJ2-5
CASSKTPLETQYF
TGTGCCAGCAGTAAGACTCCCTTAGAGACCCAGTACTTC
>.|.|TRBV4-2|TRBJ1-2
CASSQELGSTCGYTF
TGTGCCAGCAGCCAAGAACTGGGGAGTACCTGTGGCTACACCTTC
>TRBD2|.|TRBV7-9|TRBJ2-1
CASSLALAVGEQFF
TGTGCCAGCAGCTTAGCTCTAGCGGTGGGTGAGCAGTTCTTC
>TRBD2|.|TRBV6-2/TRBV6-3|TRBJ2-7
CASRVKAGQGLGLAGGQTYEQYF
TGTGCCAGCAGGGTCAAAGCAGGACAGGGTTTAGGACTAGCGGGAGGCCAGACCTACGAGCAGTACTTC
>.|few|TRBV20-1|TRBJ1-4
CSAPTTGSNEKLFF
TGCAGTGCCCCTACGACAGGTTCCAATGAAAAACTGTTTTTT
>.|.|TRBV12-3/TRBV12-4|TRBJ1-2
CASSLAISPHGYTF
TGTGCCAGCAGTCTGGCCATTTCCCCACATGGCTACACCTTC
>.|.|TRBV6-2/TRBV6-3|TRBJ1-2
CASSPSRAPNYGYTF
TGTGCCAGCAGTCCCTCCAGGGCCCCAAACTATGGCTACACCTTC
>.|.|TRBV28|TRBJ1-3
CASSQTVSGNTIYF
TGTGCCAGCTCCCAGACGGTCTCTGGAAACACCATATATTTT
>TRBD2|few|TRBV20-1|TRBJ2-2
CSARIAGRASNTGELFF
TGCAGTGCTCGGATAGCGGGGCGGGCTTCGAACACCGGGGAGCTGTTTTTT
>TRBD2|.|TRBV7-8|TRBJ2-2
CASSSGLAGGGGELFF
TGTGCCAGCAGCTCTGGACTAGCGGGAGGCGGGGGGGAGCTGTTTTTT
>TRBD1|.|TRBV10-3|TRBJ2-7
CATSAGQGKNYEQYF
TGTGCCACCAGTGCGGGACAGGGAAAGAACTACGAGCAGTACTTC
>.|few|TRBV29-1|TRBJ2-4
CSVLNRSLAKNIQYF
TGCAGCGTCTTGAACAGGAGCCTAGCCAAAAACATTCAGTACTTC
>.|.|TRBV12-3/TRBV12-4|TRBJ2-7
CASSLGPPSYEQYF
TGTGCCAGCAGTTTGGGACCTCCTTCCTACGAGCAGTACTTC
>.|few|TRBV2|TRBJ2-7
CASSEAAWATGAYEQYF
TGTGCCAGCAGTGAAGCCGCCTGGGCGACAGGCGCCTACGAGCAGTACTTC
>.|.|TRBV7-9|TRBJ2-3
CASTNRVLSTDTQYF
TGTGCCAGCACCAACAGGGTTTTAAGCACAGATACGCAGTATTTT
>TRBD1|.|TRBV20-1|TRBJ2-1
CSARDHGQAIEQFF
TGCAGTGCTAGAGATCACGGACAGGCAATTGAGCAGTTCTTC
>.|.|TRBV29-1|TRBJ1-2
CSVDPTVTGYTF
TGCAGCGTTGATCCGACAGTGACTGGCTACACCTTC
>TRBD2|few|TRBV6-1|TRBJ2-2
CASSGLAGATGELFF
TGTGCCAGCAGTGGCCTAGCGGGAGCGACCGGGGAGCTGTTTTTT
>.|.|TRBV20-1|TRBJ1-2
CSARETAYRDYGYTF
TGCAGTGCTAGAGAGACCGCATACAGGGACTATGGCTACACCTTC
>.|once|TRBV7-2|TRBJ2-3
CASSLSPRRDTQYF
TGTGCCAGCAGCTTATCGCCACGGAGGGATACGCAGTATTTT
>TRBD1|.|TRBV5-1|TRBJ2-7
CASSSSDRSSYEQYF
TGCGCCAGCAGCTCCTCGGACAGGAGCTCCTACGAGCAGTACTTC
>.|many|TRBV12-3/TRBV12-4|TRBJ1-2
CASRPTGSGGYTF
TGTGCCAGCAGGCCTACAGGGTCTGGGGGCTACACCTTC